This T cell receptor (beta chain) is drawn from a study of CD8 T cells in ankylosing spondylitis (dated by TCRdb to the late 2010s). Notes on the research overall: The study set out to find disease-linked TCR variants by profiling T cell receptor beta repertoires in ankylosing spondylitis patients and healthy donors. The whole study cohort included some 100 healthy donors and around 25 ankylosing spondylitis patients. Peripheral blood samples were taken, and synovial fluid was additionally collected from ankylosing spondylitis patients.

General findings and caveats noted by the study authors: Some of the motif variants had been reported before in the synovial fluid and blood of reactive arthritis patients, a finding that suggests common disease-initiation mechanisms. The disease-linked clones were reported as significantly enriched in matched synovial fluid samples from ankylosing spondylitis patients. A TCR beta motif of seven or eight highly homologous amino acid variants appeared characteristic of blood from ankylosing spondylitis patients. In peripheral blood, the disease-linked clones were found at relatively low frequencies and had a CD8+ phenotype.

This clonotype appeared a few times. Its recognized antigen is unknown. No base-level quality is on record; no much larger clone is a single base apart. Sequencing was carried out with an Illumina HiSeq 2500. Quantitative 5'-RACE with molecular barcodes was the method used to prepare the TCR beta libraries. The authors processed their data as follows. Disease-linked TCR variants were identified with a new computational method built on a probabilistic model of VDJ rearrangement. TCRdb's own reprocessing of the public reads used fastp at Q25 and MiXCR and kept productive beta chains. Every CDR3 protein is listed once, alongside the most common genes and DNA of its rows. The V and J calls here are based on TCRdb, not the publication. Present in this sample are just over 300,000 distinct CDR3 sequences, roughly 20% of which were seen just once. 3.5% of the sample comes from the top ten. V loses 5 bases, J loses 8 bases, and the germline ends lie 36 bases apart. Including cysteine and phenylalanine, the CDR3 has 20 amino acids. Here the CDR3 DNA is all that survives: 60 bases in frame from base 1. CDR1 is given as LNHNV and CDR2 as YYDKDF, both from the germline V gene (reference sequence).

The sequence derives from a female donor with ankylosing spondylitis or in good health (not recorded which). Sequenced: blood, either unsorted or a sorted T cell fraction (not recorded which). The V and J segments used are TRBV15 and TRBJ1-2; the D gene is unclear. In nucleotide form, the sequence is TGTGCCACCAGCTCAAAAGAAACCGAAGTTGGGATCGAGGCGTTCGCGGGCTACACCTTC. Translated, it gives CATSSKETEVGIEAFAGYTF.